The T cell receptor (beta chain) described here comes from a study of tumor-infiltrating lymphocytes in primary liver carcinoma. The overall study: In every tissue type, samples returned a similar yield of roughly 3.5 to 8 million productive TCRbeta reads. Study-level results: The top-250-clone fraction was significantly higher in tumors than in blood (p = 0.039).

Unsorted whole blood yielded blood RNA, and germline DNA was extracted as well. CDR3 length: 12 amino acids. TCR beta cDNA came from approximately 0.55 ug total RNA, primed with a constant-region primer. Investigators got TCR beta libraries out of three nested multiplex PCR rounds, done with slightly modified ARM-PCR. Investigators reported that the first two PCR rounds, at roughly 10 cycles each, used TRBV1-TRBV30 forward primers with a C-beta reverse primer. From the multiplex PCR reads, TCRdb called clonotypes with MiXCR, one entry per CDR3 protein. Among 250,000 to 350,000 distinct CDR3 sequences listed, approximately 54% were seen once. As to this clonotype: Its antigen is not identified. This sequence may be a read error, since a much larger clone differs from it by one base.

Sequenced material: peripheral blood. The rearrangement uses TRBV12-3 or TRBV12-4 and TRBJ2-5; no clear D. This receptor was taken from a woman in her twenties or thirties with primary liver carcinoma and hepatitis B virus infection. The CDR3 sequence is CASSWRQGTQYF. The CDR3 nucleotides read TGTGCCAGCAGTTGGCGGCAAGGGACCCAGTACTTC.